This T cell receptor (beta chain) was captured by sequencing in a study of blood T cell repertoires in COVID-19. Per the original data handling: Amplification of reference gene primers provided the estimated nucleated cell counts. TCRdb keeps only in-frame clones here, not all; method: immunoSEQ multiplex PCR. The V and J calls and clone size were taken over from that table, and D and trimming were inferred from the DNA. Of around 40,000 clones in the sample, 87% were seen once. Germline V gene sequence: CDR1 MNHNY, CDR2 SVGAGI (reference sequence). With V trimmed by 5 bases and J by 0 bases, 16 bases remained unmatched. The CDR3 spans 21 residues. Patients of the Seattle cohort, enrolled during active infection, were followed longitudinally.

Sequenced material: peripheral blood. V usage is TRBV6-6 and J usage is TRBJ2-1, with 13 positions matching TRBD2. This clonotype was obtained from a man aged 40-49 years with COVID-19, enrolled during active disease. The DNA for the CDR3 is TGTGCCAGCAGTCCCCCCGGGACTAGCGGGACTGAAAGGAGCTCCTACAATGAGCAGTTCTTC. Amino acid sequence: CASSPPGTSGTERSSYNEQFF.